This is a list of T cell receptor beta chains from one sample in a study of metastatic and nonmetastatic thyroid tumors. MiXCR was used by TCRdb to re-call the PCR reads. The sample has roughly 57,000 clones; approximately 20% are singletons. The source material was blood. Receptors originate from a female donor with papillary thyroid cancer or a benign thyroid nodule (not recorded which). Some clones in this sample may be carry-over from other donors' samples. The conserved cysteine and the conserved F or W are not part of the CDR3 here.

CDR3 length: 10
J gene: TRBJ2-1
V gene: TRBV9
CDR3 protein: PSVSSYNEQF

CDR3 length: 15
J gene: TRBJ1-1
V gene: TRBV19
CDR3 protein: ASSRSGGRVDGTEAF

CDR3 length: 11
J gene: TRBJ2-1
V gene: TRBV7-2
CDR3 protein: ASSSTADNEQF

CDR3 length: 15
J gene: TRBJ2-3
V gene: TRBV24-1
CDR3 protein: ATSDFPGQGWTDTQY

CDR3 length: 13
J gene: TRBJ1-4
V gene: TRBV7-9
CDR3 protein: ASSSSGGFNEKLF

CDR3 length: 14
J gene: TRBJ2-1
V gene: TRBV30
CDR3 protein: AWEIPGLAGIDEQF

CDR3 length: 13
J gene: TRBJ2-1
V gene: TRBV20-1
CDR3 protein: SARSYRGVGNEQF

CDR3 length: 13
J gene: TRBJ2-7
V gene: TRBV7-6
CDR3 protein: ASSDRGGGRYEQY

CDR3 length: 11
J gene: TRBJ2-7
V gene: TRBV5-1
CDR3 protein: ASSPRDLGFLY

CDR3 length: 13
J gene: TRBJ1-3
V gene: TRBV7-3
CDR3 protein: ASSTTGLPGNTIY

CDR3 length: 10
J gene: TRBJ2-2
V gene: TRBV6-1
CDR3 protein: ASSPTAGELF

CDR3 length: 10
J gene: TRBJ2-3
V gene: TRBV20-1
CDR3 protein: SARDSPDTQY

CDR3 length: 15
J gene: TRBJ2-6
V gene: TRBV6-2/TRBV6-3
CDR3 protein: ASSYKGVLSVANALT

CDR3 length: 15
J gene: TRBJ2-1
V gene: TRBV11-1
CDR3 protein: ASSLGLAADLYNEQF

CDR3 length: 15
J gene: TRBJ2-4
V gene: TRBV9
CDR3 protein: ASSGGLLLGAKNIQY

CDR3 length: 14
J gene: TRBJ2-5
V gene: TRBV20-1
CDR3 protein: SARDLGGRREETQY

CDR3 length: 13
J gene: TRBJ2-1
V gene: TRBV11-2
CDR3 protein: ASRGLRRDGNEQF

CDR3 length: 17
J gene: TRBJ2-3
V gene: TRBV3-2
CDR3 protein: ASSPLPGQGAGSTDTQY

CDR3 length: 14
J gene: TRBJ2-3
V gene: TRBV3-1
CDR3 protein: ASSQDFASGTDTQY

CDR3 length: 12
J gene: TRBJ1-5
V gene: TRBV10-1
CDR3 protein: ASKSTGDNQPQH

CDR3 length: 13
J gene: TRBJ2-2
V gene: TRBV28
CDR3 protein: ASSSGQRRTGELF

CDR3 length: 14
J gene: TRBJ2-2
V gene: TRBV28
CDR3 protein: ASSLYGQGLTGELF

CDR3 length: 13
J gene: TRBJ1-5
V gene: TRBV19
CDR3 protein: ASNRFDRVNQPQH

CDR3 length: 12
J gene: TRBJ2-1
V gene: TRBV24-1
CDR3 protein: ATSYRIGDNEQF

CDR3 length: 13
J gene: TRBJ2-3
V gene: TRBV30
CDR3 protein: ACWRGQGDTDTQY

CDR3 length: 16
J gene: TRBJ1-5
V gene: TRBV27
CDR3 protein: ASSLSGVGRTYGQPQH

CDR3 length: 15
J gene: TRBJ2-6
V gene: TRBV5-1
CDR3 protein: ASSSRQGATWANVLT

CDR3 length: 15
J gene: TRBJ2-1
V gene: TRBV9
CDR3 protein: ASSVEEGFSAYNEQF

CDR3 length: 11
J gene: TRBJ1-4
V gene: TRBV30
CDR3 protein: AWSGQVNEKLF

CDR3 length: 13
J gene: TRBJ2-1
V gene: TRBV28
CDR3 protein: ASNSRTYSYNEQF

CDR3 length: 11
J gene: TRBJ2-7
V gene: TRBV11-1
CDR3 protein: ASSLTTPSEQY

CDR3 length: 12
J gene: TRBJ1-3
V gene: TRBV6-5
CDR3 protein: ARSYSTQPNTIY

CDR3 length: 12
J gene: TRBJ1-1
V gene: TRBV6-4
CDR3 protein: ATSDPSSATEDF

CDR3 length: 11
J gene: TRBJ1-5
V gene: TRBV6-1
CDR3 protein: ASKSWGDQPQH

CDR3 length: 10
J gene: TRBJ1-1
V gene: TRBV5-1
CDR3 protein: ASSVRGTEAF

CDR3 length: 12
J gene: TRBJ2-7
V gene: TRBV27
CDR3 protein: ASSSRVGLYEQY

CDR3 length: 12
J gene: TRBJ2-3
V gene: TRBV7-3
CDR3 protein: ASSFQGATDTQY

CDR3 length: 12
J gene: TRBJ2-7
V gene: TRBV25-1
CDR3 protein: ASSAETGIYEQY

CDR3 length: 11
J gene: TRBJ2-1
V gene: TRBV28
CDR3 protein: ASKQGPHNEQF

CDR3 length: 12
J gene: TRBJ2-2
V gene: TRBV18
CDR3 protein: ASSRDLNTGELF

CDR3 length: 11
J gene: TRBJ2-3
V gene: TRBV7-2
CDR3 protein: ASSASDLDTQY

CDR3 length: 11
J gene: TRBJ2-2
V gene: TRBV20-1
CDR3 protein: SASRQNTGELF

CDR3 length: 12
J gene: TRBJ2-7
V gene: TRBV6-1
CDR3 protein: ASSRGGTLYEQY

CDR3 length: 11
J gene: TRBJ2-7
V gene: TRBV20-1
CDR3 protein: SARLLNSYEQY

CDR3 length: 12
J gene: TRBJ2-4
V gene: TRBV6-1
CDR3 protein: ASRNVGQLNIQY

CDR3 length: 12
J gene: TRBJ2-7
V gene: TRBV12-3/TRBV12-4
CDR3 protein: ASSLGQGVIQQY

CDR3 length: 11
J gene: TRBJ2-3
V gene: TRBV5-1
CDR3 protein: ASSLVGTDTQY

CDR3 length: 13
J gene: TRBJ2-5
V gene: TRBV6-1
CDR3 protein: ASSEFRTPGGTQY

CDR3 length: 15
J gene: TRBJ1-2
V gene: TRBV9
CDR3 protein: ASSVVGNWNSPYGYT

CDR3 length: 12
J gene: TRBJ2-5
V gene: TRBV10-3
CDR3 protein: AISEPTLVETQY

CDR3 length: 11
J gene: TRBJ1-2
V gene: TRBV11-2
CDR3 protein: ASSQGQSRGYT